These T cell receptor beta chains were read from a single sample in a study of blood T cell repertoires in COVID-19. Sequencing used immunoSEQ multiplex PCR; TCRdb keeps in-frame clones, though not all of them. The repertoire holds a few hundred thousand clones, with 90% as singletons. The sequenced material came from PBMCs or T cells enriched from blood (not recorded which). The receptors were sampled from a woman aged 18-30 years with acute COVID-19. Both conserved end residues are part of each CDR3. D genes are given only for firm matches. Only part of the rows carry a size: once, few, many, or a class if the clone is expanded.

d_call j_call clone_size v_call cdr3_nt cdr3_aa
TRBD1 TRBJ2-7 . TRBV5-6 TGTGCCAGTCAGGCCGGGACAGGGATTCACGAGCAGTACTTC CASQAGTGIHEQYF
. TRBJ1-2 . TRBV28 TGTGCCAGCAGTTTTATTGACGTCTCGGGGGGCTACACCTTC CASSFIDVSGGYTF
. TRBJ1-1 . TRBV27 TGTGCCAGCAGTCACAGGACGAACACTGAAGCTTTCTTT CASSHRTNTEAFF
TRBD2 TRBJ2-1 . TRBV7-3 TGTGCCAGCACCCCCCGGGGCGGGAGCGATAGATATGAGCAGTTCTTC CASTPRGGSDRYEQFF
. TRBJ2-2 . TRBV6-6 TGTGCCAGCAGTCTTACAGGGGAGGCCGGGGAGCTGTTTTTT CASSLTGEAGELFF
TRBD1 TRBJ1-1 . TRBV30 TGTGCCTGGACGGACAGGGCTGACACTGAAGCTTTCTTT CAWTDRADTEAFF
. TRBJ2-2 . TRBV11-2 TGTGCCAGCAGCTTGACTAGTAATCCCGGGGAGCTGTTTTTT CASSLTSNPGELFF
. TRBJ2-5 . TRBV11-3 TGTGCCAGCAGCTCCGGGAACGGGCAGCAAGAGACCCAGTACTTC CASSSGNGQQETQYF
. TRBJ1-1 . TRBV5-8 TGTGCCAGCAGCTTCTCAGGGTATCGGACTGAAGCTTTCTTT CASSFSGYRTEAFF
. TRBJ2-7 . TRBV28 TGTGCCAGCAGTTTAGTGACAGACAGCTCCTACGAGCAGTACTTC CASSLVTDSSYEQYF
. TRBJ1-1 . TRBV29-1 TGCAGCGTTGTGAACATCGTGAACACTGAAGCTTTCTTT CSVVNIVNTEAFF
. TRBJ2-1 . TRBV19 TGTGCCAGTAGTATAGGAGGGACAACTTACAATGAGCAGTTCTTC CASSIGGTTYNEQFF
. TRBJ2-1 . TRBV5-1 TGCGCCAGCAGCTTCGGCGGGTACAATGAGCAGTTCTTC CASSFGGYNEQFF
. TRBJ1-2 . TRBV27 TGTGCCAGCAGTCTCCGGGACGGAGGAGGGTTCTATGGCTACACCTTC CASSLRDGGGFYGYTF
. TRBJ1-4 once TRBV18 TGTGCCAGCTCACCGCGCGGACAAGATGAAAAACTGTTTTTT CASSPRGQDEKLFF
TRBD1 TRBJ2-3 . TRBV7-3 TGTGCCAGCAGTCCGGGACAGGGGCTTAGCACAGATACGCAGTATTTT CASSPGQGLSTDTQYF
TRBD2 TRBJ2-1 . TRBV6-5 TGTGCCAGCAGAATCATAGCGGGTCACAATGAGCAGTTCTTC CASRIIAGHNEQFF
TRBD2 TRBJ2-5 . TRBV7-6 TGTGCCAGCAGCTCCTGGCGGGGGGAGACCCAGTACTTC CASSSWRGETQYF
TRBD1 TRBJ1-5 . TRBV9 TGTGCCAGCAGCACGGGACAGGATAGCAATCAGCCCCAGCATTTT CASSTGQDSNQPQHF
TRBD1 TRBJ2-2 . TRBV28 TGTGCCAGCCGGGGGACAGGGGGCACCGGGGAGCTGTTTTTT CASRGTGGTGELFF
. TRBJ1-5 once TRBV6-1 TGTGCCAGCAGTAAACAGGATTCGGTGGCCCAGCCCCAGCATTTT CASSKQDSVAQPQHF
. TRBJ1-2 . TRBV18 TGTGCCAGCTCCGGAGACAGTTCCTATGGCTACACCTTC CASSGDSSYGYTF
TRBD2 TRBJ2-7 . TRBV6-5 TGTGCCAGCAGTTCTAGCGGGCCCCCCTCCTACGAGCAGTACTTC CASSSSGPPSYEQYF
TRBD2 TRBJ2-1 . TRBV13 TGTGCCAGCAGCTTTATCGGACTAGCGAGAGCCAATGAGCAGTTCTTC CASSFIGLARANEQFF
. TRBJ1-3 . TRBV10-1 TGCGCCAGCAGTAGAGATCTCACTGGAAACACCATATATTTT CASSRDLTGNTIYF
TRBD2 TRBJ2-7 . TRBV27 TGTGCCAGCAGTTTGGCTAGCGGGATCTCCTACGAGCAGTACTTC CASSLASGISYEQYF
. TRBJ1-5 . TRBV2 TGTGCCAGCAGTCTCAATCAGCCCCAGCATTTT CASSLNQPQHF
. TRBJ1-5 . TRBV4-1 TGCGCCAGCAGCCAAGATAAAGCCGATCAGCCCCAGCATTTT CASSQDKADQPQHF
. TRBJ2-7 . TRBV27 TGTGCCAGCGGCCCCTACGAGCAGTACTTC CASGPYEQYF
. TRBJ1-6 . TRBV28 TGTGCCAGCAGCCCGGGGGGAAAGTCACCCCTCCACTTT CASSPGGKSPLHF
. TRBJ2-1 . TRBV6-1 TGTGCCAGCAGTGAAGCGGGCACGGTGGACTCACCTCTTTTTTACAATGAGCAGTTCTTC CASSEAGTVDSPLFYNEQFF
. TRBJ1-5 . TRBV19 TGTGCCAGTAGTATAGATGGGGAGAATCAGCCCCAGCATTTT CASSIDGENQPQHF
. TRBJ1-2 . TRBV7-9 TGTGCCAGCAGCCAACGAGTTGCGGGAGACTATGGCTACACCTTC CASSQRVAGDYGYTF
TRBD1 TRBJ1-5 . TRBV19 TGTGCCAGTAGGAGGACAGGGTTGACTCAGCCCCAGCATTTT CASRRTGLTQPQHF
. TRBJ2-7 . TRBV5-1 TGCGCCAGCAGCTTGGACAGGGTCGCGGACGAGCAGTACTTC CASSLDRVADEQYF
TRBD2 TRBJ2-7 . TRBV7-2 TGTGCCAGCAGCTTAGGTAGCGGGAGGGCCCTCGAGCAGTACTTC CASSLGSGRALEQYF
TRBD2 TRBJ2-7 . TRBV6-5 TGTGCCAGCAGTCCGACTAGCGGGAGATACGAGCAGTACTTC CASSPTSGRYEQYF
TRBD1 TRBJ1-2 . TRBV24-1 TGTGCCACAGAGGGACAGGGTCATGGCTACACCTTC CATEGQGHGYTF
. TRBJ2-7 . TRBV18 TGTGCCAGCTCACCAGAAATTAGCTCCTACGAGCAGTACTTC CASSPEISSYEQYF
. TRBJ2-3 once TRBV6-5 TGTGCCATTTCGGGAAGCACAGATACGCAGTATTTT CAISGSTDTQYF
. TRBJ2-7 . TRBV12-3/TRBV12-4 TGTGCCAGCAGTTTACTAGCCGGCGAGCAGTACTTC CASSLLAGEQYF
. TRBJ2-1 once TRBV6-5 TGTGCCAGCAAGGGAGGAGGGCCTGTGGAGCAGTTCTTC CASKGGGPVEQFF
. TRBJ1-2 . TRBV29-1 TGCAGCGTAATGGGGGCCGGAGCTAACTATGGCTACACCTTC CSVMGAGANYGYTF
. TRBJ1-1 few TRBV29-1 TGCAGCGTTGAGTCGGGGGGCACTGAAGCTTTCTTT CSVESGGTEAFF
. TRBJ1-1 once TRBV5-1 TGCGCCAGCAGCTTACAGGGAGAGGACACTGAAGCTTTCTTT CASSLQGEDTEAFF
TRBD1 TRBJ2-2 . TRBV28 TGTGCCAGCAGCCCGGACAGGGACGACGGGGAGCTGTTTTTT CASSPDRDDGELFF
. TRBJ2-2 . TRBV2 TGTGCCAGCAGTGAAGCGTGGGGGGCCGGGGAGCTGTTTTTT CASSEAWGAGELFF
. TRBJ1-2 . TRBV19 TGTGCCAGTAGTATCCAGGACTCCCTCTCGCCAAATGGCTACACCTTC CASSIQDSLSPNGYTF
. TRBJ1-2 . TRBV27 TGTGCCAGCAGTCCCCGACTTGGCTCGGGGAACTATGGCTACACCTTC CASSPRLGSGNYGYTF
. TRBJ1-4 . TRBV12-5 TGTGCTAGTGGTTTCCTACTGGCAGGGAGGCATGAAAAACTGTTTTTT CASGFLLAGRHEKLFF
TRBD2 TRBJ2-1 . TRBV5-1 TGCGCCAGCACCAGACTAGCGGGAGGGCCTGGTTTCTACAATGAGCAGTTCTTC CASTRLAGGPGFYNEQFF
TRBD2 TRBJ2-1 . TRBV19 TGTGCCAGTAGTATCCCTAGCGGGAGCAAGGGCAATGAGCAGTTCTTC CASSIPSGSKGNEQFF
TRBD1 TRBJ2-4 few TRBV28 TGTGCCAGCAGTTTCCGGGACAGGGTACACTTC CASSFRDRVHF
. TRBJ2-6 . TRBV6-1 TGTGCCAGCAGTGAATCCTCAGGAGGTGGGGCCAACGTCCTGACTTTC CASSESSGGGANVLTF
. TRBJ2-2 . TRBV27 TGTGCCAGCAGTAAAACCTTTGCGGGGGCGGGCGGGGAGCTGTTTTTT CASSKTFAGAGGELFF
. TRBJ2-1 many TRBV19 TGTGCCAGTAGAAAACAGGGTGAGCAGTTCTTC CASRKQGEQFF
TRBD1 TRBJ2-7 once TRBV9 TGTGCCAGCAGCCCAAAGGACAGGGTCTACGAGCAGTACTTC CASSPKDRVYEQYF